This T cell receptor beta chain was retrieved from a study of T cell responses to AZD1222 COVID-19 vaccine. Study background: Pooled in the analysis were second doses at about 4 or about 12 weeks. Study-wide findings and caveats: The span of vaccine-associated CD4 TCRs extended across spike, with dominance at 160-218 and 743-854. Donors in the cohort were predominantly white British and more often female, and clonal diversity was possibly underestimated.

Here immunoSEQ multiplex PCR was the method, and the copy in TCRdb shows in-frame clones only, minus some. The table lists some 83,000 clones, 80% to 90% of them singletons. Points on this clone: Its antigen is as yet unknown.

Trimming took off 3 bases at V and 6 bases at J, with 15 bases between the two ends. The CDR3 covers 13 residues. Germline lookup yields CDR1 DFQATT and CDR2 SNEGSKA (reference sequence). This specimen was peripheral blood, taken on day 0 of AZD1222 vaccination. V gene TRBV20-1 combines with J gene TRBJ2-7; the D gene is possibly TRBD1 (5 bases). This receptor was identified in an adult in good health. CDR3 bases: TGCAGTGCTAGTATCGCAGGGCTGGGCGAGCAGTACTTC. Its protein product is CSASIAGLGEQYF.